A selection of T cell receptor beta chains follows, all from one sample in a study of post-analysis software for immune sequencing data. TCRdb redid the calling of the PCR reads with MiXCR, one entry per CDR3 protein. The data contain about 500,000 distinct CDR3 sequences, around 40% of them singletons. Sequencing was carried out using blood. These receptors originate from a girl between 5 and 17 years old with multiple sclerosis. CDR3s include the opening cysteine and the closing phenylalanine or tryptophan. A D gene is named only where the DNA matches it firmly. The size field is filled for only some rows; it gives once, few, many or a size class.

j_call,clone_size,d_call,v_call,cdr3_nt,cdr3_aa
TRBJ1-1,few,.,TRBV12-3/TRBV12-4,TGTGCCAGCAGTTTCTCCTCGGGGATGGTAGCTTTCTTT,CASSFSSGMVAFF
TRBJ2-4,.,.,TRBV5-1,TGCGCCAGCAGCTATGCCCGGGAAGGCATTCAGTACTTC,CASSYAREGIQYF
TRBJ2-7,few,.,TRBV6-6,TGTGCCAGCCATTGGACAGATTCTATACTCGAGCAGTACTTC,CASHWTDSILEQYF
TRBJ2-1,.,TRBD1,TRBV20-1,TGCAGTGCTAGAGGGGACAGCCGTAATGAGCAGTTCTTC,CSARGDSRNEQFF
TRBJ2-1,.,.,TRBV7-8,TGTGCCAGCAGCTTAGTATTACTCCAAGGGCAGTTCTTC,CASSLVLLQGQFF
TRBJ2-1,few,TRBD2,TRBV29-1,TGCAGCGTTGACGCGTCTAGCGGGAGCAATGAGCAGTTCTTC,CSVDASSGSNEQFF
TRBJ2-5,few,.,TRBV9,TGTGCCAGCAGCCCGCGATACGAACAAGAGACCCAGTACTTC,CASSPRYEQETQYF
TRBJ2-5,few,.,TRBV4-1,TGCGCCAGCAGCCAAGGGATACTGGAGACCCAGTACTTC,CASSQGILETQYF
TRBJ2-7,.,.,TRBV29-1,TGCAGCGTTACCGGGACACAAACCTACGAGCAGTACTTC,CSVTGTQTYEQYF
TRBJ1-5,.,TRBD1,TRBV5-1,TGCGCCAGCAGCCAAACAGGGGGCTCCAATCAGCCCCAGCATTTT,CASSQTGGSNQPQHF
TRBJ2-2,.,.,TRBV9,TGTGCCAGCAGCGTAGATAGTCAGGGTAACACCGGGGAGCTGTTTTTT,CASSVDSQGNTGELFF
TRBJ2-5,.,.,TRBV18,TGTGCCAGCTCACCAACCAGGGAAGCGACTCAAGAGACCCAGTACTTC,CASSPTREATQETQYF
TRBJ2-5,.,.,TRBV20-1,TGCAGTGCTAGAGAAGGGGGAAGACAAACCCAAGAGACCCAGTACTTC,CSAREGGRQTQETQYF
TRBJ1-5,.,.,TRBV6-2/TRBV6-3,TGTGCCAGCAGTCGGACAAATCAGCCCCAGCATTTT,CASSRTNQPQHF
TRBJ2-3,few,TRBD1,TRBV29-1,TGCAGCGGCACCCTCAGGGGGCGCTTCACAGATACGCAGTATTTT,CSGTLRGRFTDTQYF
TRBJ2-7,.,.,TRBV7-9,TGTGCCAGCAGCTTAGCGCTAGCTTATAGGCAGGACAGAAACGAGCAGTACTTC,CASSLALAYRQDRNEQYF
TRBJ2-5,.,.,TRBV10-3,TGTGCCATCAGTGAAGGTACAGGTGGTCAAGAGACCCAGTACTTC,CAISEGTGGQETQYF
TRBJ2-1,.,.,TRBV29-1,TGCAGCGCAAATCAGGGGTACAATGAGCAGTTCTTC,CSANQGYNEQFF
TRBJ2-1,.,TRBD2,TRBV20-1,TGCAGTGCACAAACTAGCGGGAGTTCGGATGAGCAGTTCTTC,CSAQTSGSSDEQFF
TRBJ2-1,few,TRBD1,TRBV29-1,TGCAGCGCCCAAGGGACAGGGGGGAATGAGCAGTTCTTC,CSAQGTGGNEQFF
TRBJ2-7,.,.,TRBV3-1,TGTGCCAGCAGCCAGGACGCCAGCTCCTACAATGAGCAGTACTTC,CASSQDASSYNEQYF
TRBJ2-1,.,TRBD2,TRBV12-3/TRBV12-4,TGTGCCAGCAGTTTCACTAGCGGGAGGGGTGAGCAGTTCTTC,CASSFTSGRGEQFF
TRBJ1-2,few,.,TRBV5-1,TGCGCCAGCAGTTTGTGGGGGATTTATGGCTACACCTTC,CASSLWGIYGYTF
TRBJ2-2,few,.,TRBV29-1,TGCAGCGTTGAAGACCCGGGTCGGAGCACCGGGGAGCTGTTTTTT,CSVEDPGRSTGELFF
TRBJ2-5,few,.,TRBV5-1,TGCGCCAGCAGCTTTAATCAGGCTCAAGAGACCCAGTACTTC,CASSFNQAQETQYF
TRBJ2-7,few,TRBD1,TRBV5-1,TGCGCCAGCAGCCCTGGACAGGGCTACTTCTACGAGCAGTACTTC,CASSPGQGYFYEQYF
TRBJ2-1,once,TRBD2,TRBV4-2,TGTGCCAGCAGCCAAGATCGTTCGGGAGGCAGTTCCTACAATGAGCAGTTCTTC,CASSQDRSGGSSYNEQFF
TRBJ2-5,few,.,TRBV7-2,TGTGCCAGCAGCTTACCGGGTACAGAGACCCAGTACTTC,CASSLPGTETQYF
TRBJ1-2,.,.,TRBV4-2,TGTGCCAGCAGCCTGAGTGGAGGCGAGATGGACTATGGCTACACCTTC,CASSLSGGEMDYGYTF
TRBJ2-7,.,TRBD2,TRBV6-1,TGTGCCAGCAGGAAGGGGACTAGCGGGATCTACGAGCAGTACTTC,CASRKGTSGIYEQYF
TRBJ2-5,.,TRBD1,TRBV12-3/TRBV12-4,TGTGCCAGCGCCTTGGATACAGGGGAAGAGACCCAGTACTTC,CASALDTGEETQYF
TRBJ1-1,once,.,TRBV6-5,TGTGCCAGCAGCCGACAGGTGGGAGTGGCTGAAGCTTTCTTT,CASSRQVGVAEAFF
TRBJ1-4,.,TRBD1,TRBV20-1,TGCAGTGGGCTTGGGACAGTCGACGAAAAACTGTTTTTT,CSGLGTVDEKLFF
TRBJ2-7,many,TRBD2,TRBV20-1,TGCAGTGCTAGGAACCCTAGCGGGAGTGACTACGAGCAGTACTTC,CSARNPSGSDYEQYF
TRBJ2-7,.,TRBD2,TRBV6-6,TGTGCCAGCAGTTACTCGACGACTAGCGGGCCCGGGGACGAGCAGTACTTC,CASSYSTTSGPGDEQYF
TRBJ2-7,.,TRBD1,TRBV20-1,TGCAGTGCCCACCCCTACAGGGGGCTGTACGAGCAGTACTTC,CSAHPYRGLYEQYF
TRBJ2-7,few,.,TRBV10-3,TGTGCCATCAGTGAGTGGCCAGCTATATACTTC,CAISEWPAIYF
TRBJ2-7,.,TRBD2,TRBV20-1,TGCAGTGCTAGCATCAGCGGGAAGGCCTACGAGCAGTACTTC,CSASISGKAYEQYF
TRBJ1-6,.,.,TRBV28,TGTGCCAGCAGTCAGATGGATTCACCCCTCCACTTT,CASSQMDSPLHF
TRBJ1-4,few,.,TRBV28,TGTGCCAGCAGTTACCCGACCGCAACTAATGAAAAACTGTTTTTT,CASSYPTATNEKLFF
TRBJ2-1,.,.,TRBV7-9,TGTGCCAGCAGCCCCGGAGGGAGGAATGAGCAGTTCTTC,CASSPGGRNEQFF
TRBJ2-7,.,.,TRBV29-1,TGCAGCGGGGGCGGGACGGAGCACGAGCAGTACTTC,CSGGGTEHEQYF
TRBJ1-2,.,.,TRBV6-6,TGTGCCAGCAGTTACTCATACGAATTCGTAGGATATGACTACACCTTC,CASSYSYEFVGYDYTF
TRBJ2-7,.,TRBD2,TRBV20-1,TGTAGTGCGCGAATTAGCGGGACCCGGGGAGAGCAGTACTTC,CSARISGTRGEQYF
TRBJ2-3,.,.,TRBV20-1,TGCAGTGCTGGCCGGACTTTAGGGCTCACAGATACGCAGTATTTT,CSAGRTLGLTDTQYF